This T cell receptor (beta chain) emerged from a study of CD8+ T cells in alopecia areata. Overall study context: Affected scalp percentage gauged treated patients' severity.

In its sample, this clone was seen a few times. In each case, RNA was isolated and then reverse transcribed into cDNA as the sequencing template. Some clones are missing from TCRdb's copy, which holds only in-frame ones; the method was immunoSEQ multiplex PCR. Of 95,000 to 150,000 clones listed, 53% are singletons. CDR3 length equals 12 residues. Trimming removed 2 bases at V and 6 bases at J, with 8 bases between. Germline CDR1 is KGHSH and CDR2 is LQKENI. Treatment given: oral pan-JAK inhibitor, 5-10 mg twice daily. This sequence joins TRBV18 and TRBJ2-7; no firm D call. The sample consisted of CD4+ T cells sorted from blood, taken at week 4, from a patient treated with tofacitinib. The clonotype was recovered from a human donor with alopecia areata. CDR3 in amino acids: CASSPYSGEQYF. The CDR3 bases are TGTGCCAGCTCACCATACAGTGGCGAGCAGTACTTC.